The T cell receptor beta chain under discussion was sequenced for a study of cytomegalovirus exposure and HLA in healthy donors. 60 Vbeta and 13 Jbeta primers were used in PCR. Libraries were prepared by immunoSEQ multiplex PCR; TCRdb keeps only in-frame clonotypes and omits some of them. The sample has some 100,000 clones, around 77% seen once. With V trimmed by 3 bases and J by 2 bases, 5 bases remained unmatched. This CDR3 is 15 amino acids long. From germline, CDR1 is SGDLS and CDR2 YYNGEE. Sequencing was done on a sample of PBMCs. The V call is TRBV9, the J call TRBJ1-2; 9 nucleotides agree with TRBD1. The TCR was taken from a man aged 45-65 years in good health and CMV-seropositive. The CDR3 DNA reads TGTGCCAGCAGCGGGGGACAGGGAGTAAACTATGGCTACACCTTC. It encodes CASSGGQGVNYGYTF.